This TCR beta chain was recovered during a study of glioma-infiltrating T cells. TCR alpha and beta CDR3 regions were amplified from RNA using iRepertoire nested multiplex PCR. For one-step reverse transcription and amplification, about 90-450 ng of tissue mRNA or PBMC total RNA was used. TCRdb called the multiplex PCR reads again in MiXCR, with one record for every CDR3 protein. The sample consists of approximately 17,000 distinct CDR3 sequences, about 62% of them appearing once. On this clonotype itself: Antigen unknown.

Germline V CDR1 and CDR2: KGHSH, LQKENI. V was pared by 5 bases and J by 5 bases, with 13 bases between. CDR3 size: 14 residues. Points from the study as a whole: Tissue and blood shared very few CDR3 sequences. Non-neoplastic patients had below-expected tissue-blood divergence, while all gliomas exceeded expectation.

The source is a human donor with low-grade glioma or glioblastoma, undergoing nonglioma brain surgery, or in good health (not recorded which). The sample consisted of glioma tissue, nonneoplastic brain tissue, or PBMCs (not recorded which). The chain links TRBV18 to TRBJ1-5; no clear D gene. The CDR3 DNA follows: TGTGCCAGCTCAGCGGGAGGCGAATATCAGCCCCAGCATTTT. Translation gives CASSAGGEYQPQHF.